What follows are 19 T cell receptor beta chains derived from one specimen sequenced in a study of response to subunit inactivated influenza vaccine. From the RT-PCR reads, TCRdb called clonotypes with MiXCR, one entry per CDR3 protein. Counted here are fewer than 700,000 distinct CDR3 sequences, over 10% occurring once; the ten biggest clones make up around 13%. The specimen comprised PBMCs from blood, sampled about 6 weeks after vaccination. The receptors were sampled from a man in his fifties who received an inactivated influenza vaccine.

The chain links TRBV6-1 to TRBJ1-3; D unresolved. The CDR3 length is 13 residues. The V end lost 6 bases, the J end lost 6 bases, and 12 bases lay between the germline ends. The V gene's germline CDR1 is MNHNS and CDR2 SASEGT. This CDR3 reads CASSKTGSNTIYF. The CDR3, as DNA: TGTGCCAGCAGCAAAACGGGGTCAAACACCATATATTTT.

The V call is TRBV7-2, the J call TRBJ2-7; D is possibly TRBD1 (6 bases). CDR3 length equals 15 residues. Germline loops: CDR1 SGHTA, CDR2 FQGNSA. V was clipped by 5 bases and J by 0 bases, with 14 bases between them. CDR3 sequence reads: CASSTQTGISYEQYF. CDR3 in DNA: TGTGCCAGCAGCACCCAGACAGGCATCTCCTACGAGCAGTACTTC.

The rearrangement links TRBV10-3 to TRBJ1-5; TRBD1 matches 8 bases. This CDR3 region has 14 residues. With 6 bases clipped from V and 5 bases from J, the junction kept 6 bases outside the gene matches. Germline values: CDR1 ENHRY, CDR2 SYGVKD. CDR3 in amino acids: CAISQTGEDQPQHF. In nucleotides, the CDR3 is TGTGCCATCAGCCAGACAGGGGAGGATCAGCCCCAGCATTTT.

The table lists this clonotype with many counts. This chain connects TRBV29-1 to TRBJ1-1; D remains ambiguous. The CDR3 is 14 residues long. In germline, CDR1 is SQVTM, CDR2 ANQGSEA. Trimming pared 1 base from V and 0 bases from J, leaving 9 bases between. The CDR3 protein is CSVEVRQLNTEAFF. CDR3 DNA sequence: TGCAGCGTTGAAGTCAGGCAACTGAACACTGAAGCTTTCTTT.

This clonotype was seen only a few times. J is TRBJ1-5 and V is TRBV20-1, with D tentatively TRBD1 (5 bases). The CDR3 is 14 residues long. Germline values: CDR1 DFQATT, CDR2 SNEGSKA (reference sequence). Trimming cost V 6 bases and J 1 base, with 13 bases left between them. The CDR3 loop is CSANQGRSNQPQHF. DNA of the CDR3: TGCAGTGCAAACCAGGGTCGGAGCAATCAGCCCCAGCATTTT.

The sample holds a few counts of this clonotype. The chain has TRBV5-1 and TRBJ1-5, with D unclear. The CDR3 contains 13 residues. Trimming cost V 0 bases and J 7 bases, with 8 bases left between them. CDR1 SGHRS and CDR2 YFSETQ come from the germline V gene. The CDR3 loop reads CASSLGVEQPQHF. The DNA of the CDR3 is TGCGCCAGCAGCTTGGGGGTGGAACAGCCCCAGCATTTT. The full variable domain, completed using reference TRBV5-1 and TRBJ1-5, is KAGVTQTPRYLIKTRGQQVTLSCSPISGHRSVSWYQQTPGQGLQFLFEYFSETQRNKGNFPGRFSGRQFSNSRSEMNVSTLELGDSALYLCASSLGVEQPQHFGDGTRLSIL.

This chain connects TRBV7-9 to TRBJ2-3; D may be TRBD1 (5 bases). CDR3 length equals 14 residues. Trimming took 5 bases from V and 0 from J, leaving 9 bases between them. Looked up from germline, CDR1 is SEHNR and CDR2 is FQNEAQ (reference sequence). The CDR3 sequence: CASSPRESTDTQYF. In DNA, the CDR3 is TGTGCCAGCAGCCCCAGGGAAAGCACAGATACGCAGTATTTT.

The genes are TRBV27 and TRBJ1-5, with D tentatively TRBD1 (6 bases). There are 15 residues in the CDR3. V was clipped by 8 bases and J by 1 base, with 15 bases between them. Germline V gene data show CDR1 as MNHEY and CDR2 as SMNVEV (reference sequence). The CDR3 nucleotides are TGTGCCAGCCGGAGGGGAGGGGGAAGCAATCAGCCCCAGCATTTT. Translation gives CASRRGGGSNQPQHF.

This clonotype was recorded once. The gene calls are TRBV10-3 and TRBJ2-1; TRBD1 or TRBD2 may be the D gene (6 bases each). CDR1 is ENHRY, CDR2 SYGVKD, per germline. The CDR3 contains 15 residues. The germline V and J ends were trimmed by 2 bases and 9 bases, with 17 bases remaining between them. The CDR3 region is CAISENPGAGSEQFF. CDR3 nucleotide sequence: TGTGCCATCAGTGAGAATCCGGGGGCAGGGAGTGAGCAGTTCTTC.

This clonotype was counted a few times. The chain carries TRBV18 and TRBJ2-1; the D gene is possibly TRBD2 (5 bases). From germline, CDR1 is KGHSH and CDR2 LQKENI. Trimming stripped 3 bases from V and 5 bases from J, with 20 bases between. This CDR3 is built from 17 residues. The CDR3 coding sequence is TGTGCCAGCTCACCTCAGCAGAGGGCAGGAACCAACAATGAGCAGTTCTTC. Translated, it gives CASSPQQRAGTNNEQFF.

The chain carries TRBV20-1 and TRBJ2-2; unclear D gene. The CDR3 loop spans 11 amino acids. Trimming stripped 6 bases from V and 4 bases from J, with 6 bases between. Germline lookup yields CDR1 DFQATT and CDR2 SNEGSKA (reference sequence). The CDR3 reads CSAPGTGELFF. The CDR3 region has the DNA TGCAGTGCCCCCGGCACCGGGGAGCTGTTTTTT.

This clonotype was observed many times. The chain recombines TRBV5-1 with TRBJ2-3; 10 bases are shared with TRBD2. This CDR3 has 18 residues. CDR1 SGHRS and CDR2 YFSETQ come from the germline V gene. Trimming removed 2 bases from V and 1 base from J; junction bases left unmatched: 10. The CDR3 protein is CASSFWSSGTSGTDTQYF. CDR3 bases: TGCGCCAGCAGCTTTTGGTCTTCCGGGACTAGCGGCACAGATACGCAGTATTTT.

The rearrangement uses TRBV28 and TRBJ1-6; the match to TRBD1 covers 8 bases. V gave up 7 bases and J gave up 7 bases; unmatched junction bases: 9. Looked up from germline, CDR1 is MDHEN and CDR2 is SYDVKM. The length of the CDR3 is 15 residues. The CDR3 reads CASIRQGANNSPLHF. In DNA form, the CDR3 reads TGTGCCAGCATCCGGCAGGGGGCCAACAATTCACCCCTCCACTTT.

J is TRBJ1-2 and V is TRBV7-9; D is ambiguous. CDR1 is SEHNR and CDR2 is FQNEAQ in the germline V gene (reference sequence). Trimming removed 2 bases from V and 4 bases from J, with 17 bases in between. The CDR3 extends over 16 amino acids. The CDR3 loop is CASSLYSVEGGYGYTF. As DNA, the CDR3 is TGTGCCAGCAGCTTATACTCCGTGGAGGGTGGCTATGGCTACACCTTC.

This clonotype was detected only a few times. The V and J genes are TRBV7-8 and TRBJ2-3; D might be TRBD2 (6 bases). CDR3 length: 18 residues. The germline V gene has CDR1 SGHVS and CDR2 FQNEAQ. V lost 0 bases and J lost 3, with 19 bases in between. The DNA for the CDR3 is TGTGCCAGCAGCTTAGCCAACCTAGCGAGGAGTTCAACAGATACGCAGTATTTT. Translating gives CASSLANLARSSTDTQYF.

This clonotype was recorded at least ten times. J is TRBJ2-2 and V is TRBV7-9; D ambiguous. The germline V gene encodes CDR1 SEHNR and CDR2 FQNEAQ (reference sequence). The ends were cut back, 3 bases at V and 8 bases at J, with 10 bases in the middle. The CDR3 length is 13 residues. The CDR3 spells CASSFPGQGELFF. CDR3 sequence (DNA): TGTGCCAGCAGCTTTCCGGGTCAGGGGGAGCTGTTTTTT. The full variable domain, rest sourced from reference TRBV7-9 and TRBJ2-2, is DTGVSQNPRHKITKRGQNVTFRCDPISEHNRLYWYRQTLGQGPEFLTYFQNEAQLEKSRLLSDRFSAERPKGSFSTLEIQRTEQGDSAMYLCASSFPGQGELFFGEGSRLTVL.

This clonotype was seen at least ten times. The gene calls are TRBV7-9 and TRBJ2-3; no clear D gene. The V gene's germline CDR1 is SEHNR and CDR2 FQNEAQ (reference sequence). V lost 8 bases to trimming and J lost 4 bases, with 13 bases between them. This CDR3 region has 13 residues. The CDR3 sequence is CASARVPSDTQYF. CDR3 DNA sequence: TGTGCCAGCGCCCGAGTTCCCTCAGATACGCAGTATTTT. The full variable domain, completed using reference TRBV7-9 and TRBJ2-3, is DTGVSQNPRHKITKRGQNVTFRCDPISEHNRLYWYRQTLGQGPEFLTYFQNEAQLEKSRLLSDRFSAERPKGSFSTLEIQRTEQGDSAMYLCASARVPSDTQYFGPGTRLTVL.

This CDR3 is CSARDSTGADTF. The CDR3 DNA reads TGCAGTGCTAGAGATTCAACAGGAGCCGACACCTTC. This chain joins TRBV20-1 and TRBJ1-2, with D possibly matching TRBD1 (5 bases). Deletions cut 0 bases from V and 12 bases from J, with 14 bases between. The CDR3 has 12 amino acids. Germline V gene sequence: CDR1 DFQATT, CDR2 SNEGSKA (reference sequence).

The CDR3 reads CASSQDYPGREKFF. The DNA of the CDR3 is TGTGCCAGCAGCCAAGATTATCCGGGCAGGGAAAAATTCTTC. The chain uses TRBV3-1 and TRBJ2-1; weak D call: TRBD1 (5 bases). There are 14 residues in the CDR3. Germline V gives CDR1 LGHDT, CDR2 YNNKEL (reference sequence). Trimming shortened V by 0 bases and J by 16 bases, and 19 bases separated the two germline ends.